The present TCR beta chain was sequenced within a study of persistence of HIV-infected CD4 T cells (dated by TCRdb to the early 2020s). Study-wide context: CMV- and HIV-1 Gag-responding CD4+ T cells were isolated from ART-treated individuals so that antigen-driven clonal expansion of HIV-1-infected cells could be examined. Participants had been on suppressive ART for a median of roughly eight years. Peripheral blood samples of up to about 200 mL were taken at multiple time points, with the exception of a couple of participants who underwent leukapheresis at a single time point. TCRbeta sequencing assessed the clonality of all cells in each sorted population, while proviral sequencing assessed the clonality of infected cells. In the cross-participant TCR cluster analysis, under ten participants were included for CMV and 7 participants were included for Gag.

TCRbeta repertoires were sequenced from genomic DNA with the immunoSEQ hsTCRB assay version 4 in survey mode. Genomic DNA was diluted to about 10 ng/uL, using up to 1 ug per sample for TCRbeta sequencing. The study's own analysis went as follows. Analysis of the TCRbeta data was done in ImmunoSeq Analyzer 3.0, and diversity was computed on productive nucleotide rearrangements. Lower-bound TCR diversity was estimated with the improved Chao index, and clonality with the Gini coefficient using the Immunarch R package. Nucleotide rearrangements that differed but encoded the same CDR3beta amino acid sequence were counted as separate clonotypes. Differential abundance analysis identified TCRbeta sequences significantly enriched in antigen-responding cells relative to anti-CD3/anti-CD28-activated cells. Using predicted peptide-MHC specificity as the basis, GLIPH2 grouped TCRs into clusters, both for each participant individually and for the merged data sets that combined participants. TCRdb took over this immuneACCESS table, retaining in-frame rearrangements with V and J assigned. Such tables are incomplete; in checked studies, under half of the missing clones stem from an unresolved V gene, and the remainder is unexplained. V and J calls and clone size are given by that table; D and trimming were obtained from the DNA. This sample gives tens of thousands of clones in total; more than 75% of them show up just once. The top ten hold 14% of the sample.

Overall results and qualifications from the work: Bulk TCR analyses could not be restricted to the rare CMV-responding cells that actually carried HIV-1 proviruses. A correlation was observed between TCR oligoclonality and proviral oligoclonality within the same sorted populations. Degenerate expanded CDR3beta sequences were enriched in antigen-responding cells, suggesting convergent selection of CD4+ responses to CMV and Gag. Only a small number of individuals took part in the study, and the range of antigens tested was limited. TCRbeta richness in CMV- and Gag-responding cells was significantly lower than in anti-CD3/anti-CD28-responding cells; CMV-responding cells had higher oligoclonality than CD3/CD28-stimulated and Gag-responding cells.

The sample's treatment or condition, from its label and the paper: suppressive antiretroviral therapy. A pool of overlapping HIV-1 Gag 15-mer peptides, at around 1 ug per peptide per mL, was used to stimulate the cells. Memory populations depleted of antigen-responding cells were obtained by sorting nonresponding CD40L-negative CD69-negative CD45RO-high memory CD4+ T cells. HIV-1-infected adults in whom suppressive ART had been started during chronic infection were enrolled as participants. For at least 4 years, the participants' plasma HIV-1 RNA had been undetectable, below 50 copies/mL. To be included, participants needed a CD4+ T cell count above 400 cells/uL and a positive CMV serology. Before stimulation, PBMCs were isolated using density centrifugation and then depleted of CD8+ T cells. For around 19 hours, the CD8-depleted PBMCs were stimulated with anti-CD28/CD49d costimulation, a CD40-blocking antibody, and enfuvirtide to prevent new infections. Sorting was done on either a Beckman Coulter MoFlo Legacy or an XDP sorter, and propidium iodide was used to exclude dead cells. Genomic DNA was extracted using the QIAamp DNA Mini Kit for samples with more than one million cells and using the Quick-DNA Microprep Kit for all other samples.

CDR1 and CDR2, per the germline V gene, are SGHTA and FQGNSA. Relative to germline, V is missing 5 bases and J is missing 6 bases, with 13 bases of the junction outside any gene match. Its CDR3 holds 16 amino acids, cysteine through phenylalanine. Only CDR3 DNA remains: 48 bases, in frame from the first base. This clone was observed a single time. Its antigen specificity is not known. No clone much larger than this one lies a single base away; base qualities are absent. Sequenced here: CD4+ T cells sorted from PBMCs after approximately 20-hour stimulation, sampled from a patient who received antiretroviral therapy. The intended sense of this specimen's cell subset or site label: CD40L-CD69- CD45RO-high memory CD4 T cells not responding to Gag peptides. The TCR sequence derives from an adult man with HIV who was CMV-seropositive. The rearranged chain carries TRBV7-2 and TRBJ1-1, with TRBD1 identical over 9 junction bases. The CDR3 protein is CASSPRHRGRKPEAFF. The nucleotide sequence is TGTGCCAGCAGCCCGAGACACAGGGGGCGGAAGCCTGAAGCTTTCTTT.